A selection of T cell receptor beta chains follows, all from one sample in a study of response to subunit inactivated influenza vaccine. TCRdb reprocessed the RT-PCR reads via MiXCR and lists one record per CDR3 protein. The repertoire consists of hundreds of thousands of distinct CDR3 sequences, with 12% occurring once and the leading ten covering roughly 10%. This material consisted of PBMCs from blood, taken on the day of vaccination. Receptor source: a man aged 50-59 years who received an inactivated influenza vaccine. CDR3s include the opening cysteine and the closing phenylalanine or tryptophan. The D gene is left open where the match is weak. Expanded clones get a size class; other rows say once, few or many, or leave the size out.

v_gene	len	d_gene	abundance	j_gene	CDR3nt	CDR3aa
TRBV6-2/TRBV6-3	15	-	many	TRBJ2-7	TGTGCCAGCAGTGACACCCGGACAGTGACCTACGAGCAGTACTTC	CASSDTRTVTYEQYF
TRBV12-3/TRBV12-4	15	-	-	TRBJ2-1	TGTGCCAGCAGTCCTTACGGGGGCCCCTACAATGAGCAGTTCTTC	CASSPYGGPYNEQFF
TRBV6-2/TRBV6-3	13	-	few	TRBJ2-7	TGTGCCAGCAGTAGCGGGTCCCCCTACGAGCAGTACTTC	CASSSGSPYEQYF
TRBV2	14	-	-	TRBJ1-1	TGTGCCAGCACCTCGTCCCGACAAGAGACTGAAGCTTTCTTT	CASTSSRQETEAFF
TRBV9	16	-	few	TRBJ2-3	TGTGCCAGCAGCGTAGGGGATAGTTGGAGCACAGATACGCAGTATTTT	CASSVGDSWSTDTQYF
TRBV6-2/TRBV6-3	15	-	many	TRBJ2-1	TGTGCCAGCACCCTCGACCGGGGCTCTTACAATGAGCAGTTCTTC	CASTLDRGSYNEQFF
TRBV5-5	13	TRBD1	few	TRBJ1-2	TGTGCCAGCAGCATACAGGGGGGATTCGGCTACACCTTC	CASSIQGGFGYTF
TRBV12-3/TRBV12-4	13	-	many	TRBJ1-6	TGTGCCAGCCGAGTTGGAGGTAATTCACCCCTCCACTTT	CASRVGGNSPLHF
TRBV7-8	15	-	-	TRBJ2-3	TGTGCCAGCAGCCCCGGACAGAGACGCACAGATACGCAGTATTTT	CASSPGQRRTDTQYF
TRBV5-1	14	-	many	TRBJ2-5	TGCGCCAGCAGCCTGATAGAGTACCAAGAGACCCAGTACTTC	CASSLIEYQETQYF
TRBV5-4	13	-	-	TRBJ2-5	TGTGCCAGCAGCACCCGGGACCAAGAGACCCAGTACTTC	CASSTRDQETQYF
TRBV12-3/TRBV12-4	21	TRBD2	few	TRBJ2-3	TGTGCCAGCAGTTCCAATATACCGGGACTAGCGGGAGGGCCGGTCACAGATACGCAGTATTTT	CASSSNIPGLAGGPVTDTQYF
TRBV6-1	13	-	many	TRBJ1-1	TGTGCCAGCAGTGACCGGCCAGACACTGAAGCTTTCTTT	CASSDRPDTEAFF
TRBV4-3	17	-	few	TRBJ2-4	TGCGCCAGCAGCCAAGATGGAGCGGGCCTAGCCAAAAACATTCAGTACTTC	CASSQDGAGLAKNIQYF
TRBV12-3/TRBV12-4	13	-	many	TRBJ1-1	TGTGCCAGCAGTTTAGGTAAGAACACTGAAGCTTTCTTT	CASSLGKNTEAFF
TRBV12-3/TRBV12-4	16	TRBD2	few	TRBJ2-3	TGTGCCAGCAGGCCCTTTGGACTAGCGGGTTCAGATACGCAGTATTTT	CASRPFGLAGSDTQYF
TRBV11-2	15	-	few	TRBJ1-1	TGTGCCAGCAGCACCCCGAGGGGGAGGAACACTGAAGCTTTCTTT	CASSTPRGRNTEAFF
TRBV12-3/TRBV12-4	16	TRBD1	many	TRBJ1-2	TGTGCCAGCAGTTCCTCCGCGATTGGGACAGCCTATGGCTACACCTTC	CASSSSAIGTAYGYTF
TRBV5-1	18	TRBD2	few	TRBJ2-1	TGCGCCAGCAGCTGGCTACTAGCGGGAGTTCCCTCATACAATGAGCAGTTCTTC	CASSWLLAGVPSYNEQFF
TRBV2	17	TRBD2	many	TRBJ2-7	TGTGCCAGCAGTGAAGCCGGACTAGCGGGAGAAAGGTACGAGCAGTACTTC	CASSEAGLAGERYEQYF
TRBV9	17	TRBD2	few	TRBJ2-2	TGTGCCAGCAGCGTAGGTTACAGCGGGGCGAACACCGGGGAGCTGTTTTTT	CASSVGYSGANTGELFF
TRBV12-3/TRBV12-4	14	-	few	TRBJ1-6	TGTGCCAGCAGTTCCGGGGGAGGTAATTCACCCCTCCACTTT	CASSSGGGNSPLHF
TRBV12-3/TRBV12-4	12	-	many	TRBJ1-1	TGTGCCAGCACCCTCGGGACTCCCGAAGCTTTCTTT	CASTLGTPEAFF
TRBV6-5	16	-	few	TRBJ1-4	TGTGCCAGCAGTTATACCGGGGGGCCCGCTAATGAAAAACTGTTTTTT	CASSYTGGPANEKLFF
TRBV15	19	TRBD2	-	TRBJ2-7	TGTGCCACCAGCAGAGATATGGGCACTAGCGGGAGTTGGATTAGTGAGCAGTACTTC	CATSRDMGTSGSWISEQYF
TRBV5-1	15	-	-	TRBJ2-2	TGCGCCAGCAGCTTGGTCTCTCAGGGGACCGGGGAGCTGTTTTTT	CASSLVSQGTGELFF
TRBV6-5	14	-	-	TRBJ2-2	TGTGCCAGCAGTTACGGGGGGCCGACCGGGGAGCTGTTTTTT	CASSYGGPTGELFF
TRBV21-1	14	-	-	TRBJ2-5	TGTGCCAGCAGCCCCCCGGGGGGGCCAGAGACCCAGTACTTC	CASSPPGGPETQYF
TRBV12-3/TRBV12-4	14	TRBD2	few	TRBJ2-3	TGTGCCAGCAGTTTCGGGGGGGCTAAAGATACGCAGTATTTT	CASSFGGAKDTQYF
TRBV5-1	14	-	-	TRBJ2-7	TGCGCCAGCAGCTTGGGGACAACGTCCTACGAGCAGTACTTC	CASSLGTTSYEQYF
TRBV15	15	TRBD1	-	TRBJ2-1	TGTGCCACCAGCTTAGGGACAGGTTCCTACAATGAGCAGTTCTTC	CATSLGTGSYNEQFF
TRBV27	14	-	-	TRBJ1-2	TGTGCCAGCAGCCCGGACGGCGCTAACTATGGCTACACCTTC	CASSPDGANYGYTF
TRBV7-2	13	-	many	TRBJ2-1	TGTGCCAGCAGCTCGGAGCCCCGCAATGAGCAGTTCTTC	CASSSEPRNEQFF
TRBV3-1	15	-	-	TRBJ2-3	TGTGCCAGCAGCCAAGACGGGGTTAGCACAGATACGCAGTATTTT	CASSQDGVSTDTQYF
TRBV10-3	14	-	few	TRBJ2-2	TGTGCCATCAGGGCCCATGTAACGTCCGGGGAGCTGTTTTTT	CAIRAHVTSGELFF
TRBV10-3	15	-	few	TRBJ1-5	TGTGCCATCAGTGAGTCAGGCAGGCCCTTTGGGGCCCAGCATTTT	CAISESGRPFGAQHF
TRBV20-1	11	-	many	TRBJ2-5	TGCAGTGCTAGAGAGAGAAGGGCCCAGTACTTC	CSARERRAQYF
TRBV4-2	18	-	few	TRBJ2-2	TGTGCCAGCAGCCAAGTAGCTGGGGTGAGGAGGCCAACCGGGGAGCTGTTTTTT	CASSQVAGVRRPTGELFF
TRBV20-1	16	TRBD2	-	TRBJ2-7	TGCAGTGCTAGAGATCCCAGACTAGCGGGAACTTACGAGCAGTACTTC	CSARDPRLAGTYEQYF
TRBV5-1	16	TRBD1	-	TRBJ2-2	TGCGCCAGCAGCTCGGCGACAGGGCTGAACACCGGGGAGCTGTTTTTT	CASSSATGLNTGELFF
TRBV5-1	16	TRBD2	many	TRBJ2-3	TGCGCCAGCAGCTTGGCCCCTAGCGGGGGGGTAGATACGCAGTATTTT	CASSLAPSGGVDTQYF
TRBV6-5	13	-	many	TRBJ1-1	TGTGCCAGCAGTTCTCTTAGGGGGACTGAAGCTTTCTTT	CASSSLRGTEAFF
TRBV5-6	16	TRBD2	many	TRBJ2-3	TGTGCCAGCAGCTGGAATAGCGGGGTTGGCACAGATACGCAGTATTTT	CASSWNSGVGTDTQYF
TRBV20-1	15	TRBD2	many	TRBJ2-3	TGCAGTGCTACTCGGTGGGCGGGGGGCACAGATACGCAGTATTTT	CSATRWAGGTDTQYF
TRBV20-1	14	TRBD2	few	TRBJ2-1	TGCAGTGCTAGAGCAGACGGGAGGGCCAATGAGCAGTTCTTC	CSARADGRANEQFF
TRBV6-2/TRBV6-3	16	-	-	TRBJ2-1	TGTGCCAGCAGTTACGACGGGGGTTCCTCCTACAATGAGCAGTTCTTC	CASSYDGGSSYNEQFF
TRBV27	14	-	few	TRBJ2-7	TGTGCCAGCAGCTACGTCGGCTCGCACTTCGAGCAGTACTTC	CASSYVGSHFEQYF
TRBV4-1	14	-	few	TRBJ2-3	TGCGCCAGCAGCCAAGGGACCATCACAGATACGCAGTATTTT	CASSQGTITDTQYF
TRBV29-1	12	-	many	TRBJ2-7	TGCAGCGTTGGGCAGGGCTCCTACGAGCAGTACTTC	CSVGQGSYEQYF
TRBV7-8	20	TRBD2	-	TRBJ2-3	TGTGCCAGCAGCTTCCCCGGGACTAGCGGGAGGGCCCGCAGCACAGATACGCAGTATTTT	CASSFPGTSGRARSTDTQYF
TRBV5-1	17	TRBD1	-	TRBJ2-5	TGCGCCAGCGCCTTTTTCCCCCGACAGGGCAGTCAAGAGACCCAGTACTTC	CASAFFPRQGSQETQYF
TRBV20-1	15	TRBD2	-	TRBJ2-3	TGCAGTGCCCACAAGCGGGGGGCATACACAGATACGCAGTATTTT	CSAHKRGAYTDTQYF
TRBV24-1	16	-	-	TRBJ2-2	TGTGCCACCAGTGATGTCTGGCGTTCGAACACCGGGGAGCTGTTTTTT	CATSDVWRSNTGELFF
TRBV14	12	-	few	TRBJ2-1	TGTGCCAGCAGCGGACCGGGACTTCGGTTGTTCTTC	CASSGPGLRLFF
TRBV7-9	17	-	few	TRBJ2-7	TGTGCCAGCAGTAAAGGGGGTAGTCGGGGCAGGTCCTACGAGCAGTACTTC	CASSKGGSRGRSYEQYF
TRBV5-4	12	-	-	TRBJ1-1	TGTGCCAGCAGCAGCCCGGGTGGTGAAGCTTTCTTT	CASSSPGGEAFF
TRBV11-2	18	-	few	TRBJ1-6	TGTGCCAGCAGCTTAAAGTCGGGACAAAGCTCCTATAATTCACCCCTCCACTTT	CASSLKSGQSSYNSPLHF